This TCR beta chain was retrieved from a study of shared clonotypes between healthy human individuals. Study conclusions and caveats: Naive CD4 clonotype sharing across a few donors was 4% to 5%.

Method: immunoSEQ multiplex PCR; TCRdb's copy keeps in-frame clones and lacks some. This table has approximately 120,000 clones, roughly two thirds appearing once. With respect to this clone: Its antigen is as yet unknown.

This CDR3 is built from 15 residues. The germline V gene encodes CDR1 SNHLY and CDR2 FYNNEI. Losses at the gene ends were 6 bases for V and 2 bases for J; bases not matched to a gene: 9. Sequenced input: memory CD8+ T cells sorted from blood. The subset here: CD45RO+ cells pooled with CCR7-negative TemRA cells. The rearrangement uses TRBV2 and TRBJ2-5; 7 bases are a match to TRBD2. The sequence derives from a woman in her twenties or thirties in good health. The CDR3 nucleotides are TGTGCCAGCAGCAAAGGGAGGGGTGGGCAAGAGACCCAGTACTTC. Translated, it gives CASSKGRGGQETQYF.